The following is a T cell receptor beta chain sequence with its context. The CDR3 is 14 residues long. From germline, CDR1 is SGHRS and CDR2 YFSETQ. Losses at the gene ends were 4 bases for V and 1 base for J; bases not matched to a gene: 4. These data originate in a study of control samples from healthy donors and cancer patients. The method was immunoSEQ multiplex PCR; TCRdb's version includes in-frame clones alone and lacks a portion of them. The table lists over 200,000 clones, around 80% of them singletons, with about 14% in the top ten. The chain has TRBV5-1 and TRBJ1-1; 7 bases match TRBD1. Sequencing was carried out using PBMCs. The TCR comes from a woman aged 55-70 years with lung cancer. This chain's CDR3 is CASSRGQQNTEAFF. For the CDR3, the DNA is TGCGCCAGCAGCCGGGGACAGCAGAACACTGAAGCTTTCTTT.